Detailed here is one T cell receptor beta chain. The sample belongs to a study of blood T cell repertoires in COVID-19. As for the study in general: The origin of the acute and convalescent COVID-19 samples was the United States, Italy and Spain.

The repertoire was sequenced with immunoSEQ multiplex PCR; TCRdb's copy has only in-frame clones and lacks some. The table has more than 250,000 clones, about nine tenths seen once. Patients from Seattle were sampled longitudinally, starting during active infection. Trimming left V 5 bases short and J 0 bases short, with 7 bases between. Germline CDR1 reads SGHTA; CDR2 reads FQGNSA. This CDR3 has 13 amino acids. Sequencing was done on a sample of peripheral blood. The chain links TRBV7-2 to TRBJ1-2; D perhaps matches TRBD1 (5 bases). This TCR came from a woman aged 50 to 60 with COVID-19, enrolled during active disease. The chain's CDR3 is CASSVTANYGYTF. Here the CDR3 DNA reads TGTGCCAGCAGCGTGACAGCTAACTATGGCTACACCTTC.